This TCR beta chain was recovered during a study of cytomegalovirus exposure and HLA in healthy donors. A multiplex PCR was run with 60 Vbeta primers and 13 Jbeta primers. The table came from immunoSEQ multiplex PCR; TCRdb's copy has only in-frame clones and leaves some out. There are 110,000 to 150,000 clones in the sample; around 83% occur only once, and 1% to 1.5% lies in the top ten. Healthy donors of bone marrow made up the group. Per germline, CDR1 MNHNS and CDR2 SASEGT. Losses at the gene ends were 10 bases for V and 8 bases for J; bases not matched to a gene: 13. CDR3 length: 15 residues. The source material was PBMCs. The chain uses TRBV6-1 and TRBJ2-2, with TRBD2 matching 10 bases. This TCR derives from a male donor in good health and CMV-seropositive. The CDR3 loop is CATPPAGGKRGELFF. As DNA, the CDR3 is TGTGCCACACCCCCAGCGGGGGGGAAAAGGGGGGAGCTGTTTTTT.